A single sample is the source of the 18 T cell receptor beta chains below, sequenced in a study of T-cell memory formation after mild COVID-19. Each CDR3 protein gets one entry after TCRdb re-called the 5' RACE reads with MiXCR. Among around 190,000 distinct CDR3 sequences, approximately 18% were seen once, and the ten largest hold 3% to 4.5%. What was sequenced was PBMCs or a T cell subset sorted from them (not recorded which). These receptors all stem from a young man who had mild COVID-19 (a few samples of this study predate the infection). Cell type and time point are not known.

The rearrangement joins TRBV28 to TRBJ2-3, with D uncertain. V was clipped by 2 bases and J by 3 bases, with 18 bases between them. This CDR3 spans 17 amino acids. The V gene's germline CDR1 is MDHEN and CDR2 SYDVKM. The CDR3 DNA follows: TGTGCCAGCAGTTTACCCGGTCTCGTCTACGTGACAGATACGCAGTATTTT. This codes for CASSLPGLVYVTDTQYF.

The V call is TRBV7-2, the J call TRBJ2-5, with 8 bases lining up with TRBD2. J lost 2 bases, V lost 5 bases, and 10 bases had no gene match. The germline gives CDR1 SGHTA, CDR2 FQGNSA. This CDR3 region has 16 residues. The CDR3 region has the DNA TGTGCCAGCAGCACCAACGGGGGGGCCGGGCAAGAGACCCAGTACTTC. Translation gives CASSTNGGAGQETQYF.

This clonotype showed up just a few times. The chain carries TRBV20-1 and TRBJ1-4; no firm D call. Trimming took 0 bases from V and 3 from J, leaving 8 bases between them. The CDR3 has 14 residues. CDR1 is DFQATT and CDR2 is SNEGSKA in the germline V gene (reference sequence). CDR3 residues: CSARDPGPNEKLFF. CDR3 in DNA: TGCAGTGCTAGAGACCCGGGCCCTAATGAAAAACTGTTTTTT.

This clonotype has more than one count but fewer than ten. The V call is TRBV7-6, the J call TRBJ2-1, with 11 positions matching TRBD2. J gave up 8 bases and V 5 bases, and 11 bases lay outside the gene matches. The CDR3 covers 16 residues. The germline gives CDR1 SGHVS, CDR2 FNYEAQ. CDR3 loop: CASSTKLAGARDEQFF. CDR3 nucleotide sequence: TGTGCCAGCAGCACCAAACTAGCGGGGGCCAGGGATGAGCAGTTCTTC.

The chain has TRBV6-5 and TRBJ1-2; no reliable D call. From germline, CDR1 is MNHEY and CDR2 SVGAGI. The CDR3 loop spans 14 amino acids. Trimming cost V 4 bases and J 0 bases, with 9 bases left between them. The CDR3: CASSSARTNYGYTF. The CDR3 region has the DNA TGTGCCAGCAGTTCCGCCAGGACTAACTATGGCTACACCTTC.

There are a few counts of this clonotype. The V and J genes are TRBV4-1 and TRBJ2-1, with 8 bases matching TRBD2. The length of the CDR3 is 15 residues. Germline CDR1 is MGHRA and CDR2 is YSYEKL. V trimming: 0 bases; J trimming: 8 bases; junction bases outside the gene matches: 6. CDR3 residues: CASSQERGGYDEQFF. CDR3 in DNA: TGCGCCAGCAGCCAAGAACGCGGGGGGTATGATGAGCAGTTCTTC.

A few counts support this clonotype. The chain is built from TRBV5-1 and TRBJ2-5; TRBD2 matches at 15 bases. Germline lookup yields CDR1 SGHRS and CDR2 YFSETQ. V gave up 1 base and J gave up 5 bases; unmatched junction bases: 12. The CDR3 contains 19 residues. The CDR3 bases are TGCGCCAGCAGCTTGTACCCTACCGGGACTAGCGGGGGGTTGGAGACCCAGTACTTC. Its protein product is CASSLYPTGTSGGLETQYF.

This clonotype was observed a handful of times. The chain employs TRBV7-2 and TRBJ2-3; 12 bases are shared with TRBD2. The CDR3 length is 16 residues. V lost 0 bases and J lost 9; bases outside the gene matches: 7. CDR1 SGHTA and CDR2 FQGNSA come from the germline V gene. CDR3 DNA: TGTGCCAGCAGCTTAGCAGCGACTAGCGGGGGCGGCACGCAGTATTTT. Encoded protein: CASSLAATSGGGTQYF.

This chain links TRBV28 with TRBJ1-1, with 8 bases that match TRBD1. Per the germline V gene, CDR1 is MDHEN and CDR2 is SYDVKM. The J segment lost 3 bases and the V segment lost 5 bases, leaving 5 bases of the junction unmatched. The CDR3 loop spans 14 amino acids. The CDR3 protein is CASSRGDRYTEAFF. CDR3 nucleotides: TGTGCCAGCAGTAGAGGGGACAGGTACACTGAAGCTTTCTTT.

The V call is TRBV6-5, the J call TRBJ1-4, with a possible D match to TRBD1 (6 bases). This CDR3 region has 15 residues. Germline values: CDR1 MNHEY, CDR2 SVGAGI. V lost 5 bases, J lost 5 bases, and 15 bases lay in between. This CDR3 is CASSVLRGPNEKLFF. The CDR3 DNA follows: TGTGCCAGCAGTGTACTACGGGGGCCAAATGAAAAACTGTTTTTT.

This clonotype was seen a few times. This chain connects TRBV6-4 to TRBJ2-7; 7 bases agree with TRBD1. V lost 11 bases to trimming and J lost 5 bases; unmatched junction nucleotides: 12. This CDR3 is 13 amino acids long. CDR1 is MRHNA, CDR2 SNTAGT, per germline. CDR3 sequence: CAWRDRVTDEQYF. Written as DNA, the CDR3 is TGTGCCTGGCGAGACAGGGTAACGGACGAGCAGTACTTC.

This clonotype was counted only a few times. The rearrangement links TRBV11-2 to TRBJ2-4; D may correspond to TRBD1 or TRBD2 (5 bases each). V lost 10 bases to trimming and J lost 10 bases, with 20 bases between them. The CDR3 contains 13 residues. Germline V lookup: CDR1 SGHAT, CDR2 FQNNGV. CDR3 nucleotide sequence: TGTGCCACCCGAGGGCCTCGAAGGGGAATTCAGTACTTC. This translates into CATRGPRRGIQYF.

The CDR3 DNA sequence: TGTGCCAGCAGCTTGGAGGGGGCGCGTGGCTACACCTTC. Its protein product is CASSLEGARGYTF. The chain links TRBV5-6 to TRBJ1-2; 7 bases are shared with TRBD1. V lost 0 bases, J lost 7 bases, and 3 bases stayed unmatched. In germline, CDR1 is SGHDT, CDR2 YYEEEE. The CDR3 length is 13 residues.

The gene calls are TRBV29-1 and TRBJ2-3, with TRBD1 matching over 8 bases. Germline V gene data show CDR1 as SQVTM and CDR2 as ANQGSEA. This CDR3 is 15 amino acids long. Germline trimming cut 6 bases from V and 4 bases from J; bases unmatched to any gene: 12. DNA for the CDR3: TGCAGCGTGGATAAAACAGGGGGAAAGGCAGATACGCAGTATTTT. This codes for CSVDKTGGKADTQYF.

The CDR3 bases are TGCAGTGCTAGAGTACCCCTGGGGGATTCACCCCTCCACTTT. This translates into CSARVPLGDSPLHF. The V call is TRBV20-1, the J call TRBJ1-6; TRBD1 is a possible D gene (5 bases). V was pared by 1 base and J by 8 bases, with 12 bases between. Germline V gives CDR1 DFQATT, CDR2 SNEGSKA (reference sequence). The CDR3 length is 14 residues.

This clonotype has at least ten counts. The V call is TRBV12-3 or TRBV12-4, the J call TRBJ2-2; no firm D call. With 3 bases removed from V and 6 bases from J, the gap between germline ends came to 8 bases. The CDR3 covers 13 residues. CDR3 nucleotide sequence: TGTGCCAGCAGTTTCACCATTTCCGGGGAGCTGTTTTTT. As protein: CASSFTISGELFF.

This clonotype has more than one count but fewer than ten. The rearrangement uses TRBV7-2 and TRBJ2-7, with D possibly matching TRBD1 (5 bases). V lost 3 bases and J lost 1, with 13 bases in between. CDR1 and CDR2 from the germline V gene are SGHTA and FQGNSA. The CDR3 sequence is 15 residues long. Written as DNA, the CDR3 is TGTGCCAGCAGCTTGGGTGGAACAGGTTCCTACGAGCAGTACTTC. This sequence encodes CASSLGGTGSYEQYF.

V gene TRBV7-3 combines with J gene TRBJ2-2; D is undetermined. This CDR3 region has 12 residues. The germline V gene has CDR1 SGHTA and CDR2 FQGTGA. V dropped 4 bases and J dropped 5 bases, with 5 bases sitting between them. CDR3 sequence (DNA): TGTGCCAGCAGCTCTATAACCGGGGAGCTGTTTTTT. Translation gives CASSSITGELFF.